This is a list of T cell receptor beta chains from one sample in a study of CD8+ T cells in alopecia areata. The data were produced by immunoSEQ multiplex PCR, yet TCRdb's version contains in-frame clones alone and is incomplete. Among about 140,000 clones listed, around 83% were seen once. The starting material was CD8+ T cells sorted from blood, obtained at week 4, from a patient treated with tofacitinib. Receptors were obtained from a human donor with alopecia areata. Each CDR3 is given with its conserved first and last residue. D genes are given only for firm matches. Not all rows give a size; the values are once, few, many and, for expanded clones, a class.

cdr3_aa: CASSQGSAPNTEAFF
cdr3_nt: TGCGCCAGCAGCCAAGGCTCGGCACCGAACACTGAAGCTTTCTTT
j_call: TRBJ1-1
d_call: -
cdr3_length: 15
clone_size: -
v_call: TRBV4-1

cdr3_aa: CASSFLMESREKLFF
cdr3_nt: TGTGCCAGCAGCTTCCTCATGGAATCAAGGGAAAAACTGTTTTTT
j_call: TRBJ1-4
d_call: -
cdr3_length: 15
clone_size: -
v_call: TRBV13

cdr3_aa: CASSQERGSYEQYF
cdr3_nt: TGTGCCAGCAGCCAAGAAAGGGGCTCCTACGAGCAGTACTTC
j_call: TRBJ2-7
d_call: -
cdr3_length: 14
clone_size: -
v_call: TRBV4-2

cdr3_aa: CASSLGSPNTEAFF
cdr3_nt: TGTGCCAGCAGCTTAGGCTCTCCGAACACTGAAGCTTTCTTT
j_call: TRBJ1-1
d_call: -
cdr3_length: 14
clone_size: once
v_call: TRBV7-9

cdr3_aa: CASSPQGVDYNEQFF
cdr3_nt: TGTGCCAGCAGCCCACAGGGAGTGGACTACAATGAGCAGTTCTTC
j_call: TRBJ2-1
d_call: -
cdr3_length: 15
clone_size: -
v_call: TRBV2

cdr3_aa: CASTGAYEQYF
cdr3_nt: TGTGCCAGCACAGGGGCCTACGAGCAGTACTTC
j_call: TRBJ2-7
d_call: -
cdr3_length: 11
clone_size: once
v_call: TRBV6-1

cdr3_aa: CASSQVRADTQYF
cdr3_nt: TGCGCCAGCAGCCAAGTGAGGGCAGATACGCAGTATTTT
j_call: TRBJ2-3
d_call: -
cdr3_length: 13
clone_size: -
v_call: TRBV4-1

cdr3_aa: CSVEDDRVGQFF
cdr3_nt: TGCAGCGTTGAAGACGACAGGGTCGGGCAGTTTTTT
j_call: TRBJ1-4
d_call: TRBD1
cdr3_length: 12
clone_size: -
v_call: TRBV29-1

cdr3_aa: CASSGPGTPNTGELFF
cdr3_nt: TGTGCCAGCAGTGGGCCGGGGACTCCCAACACCGGGGAGCTGTTTTTT
j_call: TRBJ2-2
d_call: -
cdr3_length: 16
clone_size: -
v_call: TRBV25-1

cdr3_aa: CASSVNSGGSADTQYF
cdr3_nt: TGCGCCAGCAGTGTTAATAGCGGGGGGAGCGCAGATACGCAGTATTTT
j_call: TRBJ2-3
d_call: TRBD2
cdr3_length: 16
clone_size: -
v_call: TRBV10-2

cdr3_aa: CASSQAGTGNEQFF
cdr3_nt: TGCGCCAGCAGCCAAGCCGGGACAGGTAATGAGCAGTTCTTC
j_call: TRBJ2-1
d_call: TRBD1
cdr3_length: 14
clone_size: -
v_call: TRBV4-1

cdr3_aa: CASSPGVTYEQYF
cdr3_nt: TGTGCCAGCAGCCCCGGGGTTACCTACGAGCAGTACTTC
j_call: TRBJ2-7
d_call: -
cdr3_length: 13
clone_size: -
v_call: TRBV7-9

cdr3_aa: CASSQRGGAKNIQYF
cdr3_nt: TGCGCCAGCAGCCAGAGGGGGGGTGCCAAAAACATTCAGTACTTC
j_call: TRBJ2-4
d_call: -
cdr3_length: 15
clone_size: -
v_call: TRBV4-1

cdr3_aa: CASTNAGAANTGELFF
cdr3_nt: TGTGCCAGCACCAACGCCGGGGCAGCGAACACCGGGGAGCTGTTTTTT
j_call: TRBJ2-2
d_call: -
cdr3_length: 16
clone_size: -
v_call: TRBV11-2

cdr3_aa: CASSQKGLAFF
cdr3_nt: TGTGCCAGCAGCCAGAAAGGGTTGGCTTTCTTT
j_call: TRBJ1-1
d_call: -
cdr3_length: 11
clone_size: -
v_call: TRBV7-9

cdr3_aa: CASSLGSLDLFF
cdr3_nt: TGTGCCAGCAGCTTAGGATCACTAGATCTGTTCTTC
j_call: TRBJ2-1
d_call: -
cdr3_length: 12
clone_size: once
v_call: TRBV7-9

cdr3_aa: CASRDRASSYNEQFF
cdr3_nt: TGTGCCAGCAGGGACAGGGCCAGCTCCTACAATGAGCAGTTCTTC
j_call: TRBJ2-1
d_call: TRBD1
cdr3_length: 15
clone_size: -
v_call: TRBV5-6

cdr3_aa: CASSIEGSRGFYNEQFF
cdr3_nt: TGTGCCAGTAGTATAGAGGGCAGCAGGGGGTTTTACAATGAGCAGTTCTTC
j_call: TRBJ2-1
d_call: TRBD1
cdr3_length: 17
clone_size: few
v_call: TRBV19

cdr3_aa: CASSETFTDTQYF
cdr3_nt: TGTGCCAGCAGTGAAACTTTCACAGATACGCAGTATTTT
j_call: TRBJ2-3
d_call: -
cdr3_length: 13
clone_size: -
v_call: TRBV2

cdr3_aa: CASSRLSMDRGREPNYNEQFF
cdr3_nt: TGTGCCAGCAGTCGACTATCGATGGACAGGGGGCGCGAGCCCAACTACAATGAGCAGTTCTTC
j_call: TRBJ2-1
d_call: TRBD1
cdr3_length: 21
clone_size: -
v_call: TRBV27

cdr3_aa: CASSYEASGEAGEQYF
cdr3_nt: TGTGCCAGCAGTTATGAGGCTAGCGGGGAGGCTGGCGAGCAGTACTTC
j_call: TRBJ2-7
d_call: TRBD2
cdr3_length: 16
clone_size: -
v_call: TRBV6-5

cdr3_aa: CASSFTSGVDEQFF
cdr3_nt: TGTGCCAGCAGTTTTACTAGCGGGGTCGATGAGCAGTTCTTC
j_call: TRBJ2-1
d_call: TRBD2
cdr3_length: 14
clone_size: -
v_call: TRBV6-5

cdr3_aa: CASRVGQWGQDVDEQFF
cdr3_nt: TGTGCCAGCAGGGTCGGTCAGTGGGGACAGGACGTAGATGAGCAGTTCTTC
j_call: TRBJ2-1
d_call: TRBD1
cdr3_length: 17
clone_size: -
v_call: TRBV2

cdr3_aa: CASSLARRAYNEQFF
cdr3_nt: TGTGCCAGCAGCTTAGCGAGGCGGGCCTACAATGAGCAGTTCTTC
j_call: TRBJ2-1
d_call: -
cdr3_length: 15
clone_size: -
v_call: TRBV7-6

cdr3_aa: CASSGASSTQTQYF
cdr3_nt: TGTGCCAGCAGCGGGGCTTCTAGCACCCAGACCCAGTACTTC
j_call: TRBJ2-5
d_call: -
cdr3_length: 14
clone_size: -
v_call: TRBV9

cdr3_aa: CASSIDRAVPYEQYF
cdr3_nt: TGTGCCAGCAGTATAGACAGGGCGGTTCCCTACGAGCAGTACTTC
j_call: TRBJ2-7
d_call: TRBD1
cdr3_length: 15
clone_size: few
v_call: TRBV7-9

cdr3_aa: CASSLDPDTQYF
cdr3_nt: TGTGCCAGCAGCTTGGATCCAGATACGCAGTATTTT
j_call: TRBJ2-3
d_call: -
cdr3_length: 12
clone_size: -
v_call: TRBV5-6

cdr3_aa: CASSRTATDTQYF
cdr3_nt: TGTGCCAGCAGTAGGACAGCTACAGATACGCAGTATTTT
j_call: TRBJ2-3
d_call: -
cdr3_length: 13
clone_size: -
v_call: TRBV2

cdr3_aa: CASSSIYEQFF
cdr3_nt: TGTGCCAGCAGTTCGATTTATGAGCAGTTCTTC
j_call: TRBJ2-1
d_call: -
cdr3_length: 11
clone_size: -
v_call: TRBV6-1

cdr3_aa: CASSFGPRGAYEQYF
cdr3_nt: TGTGCCAGCAGTTTTGGTCCTCGAGGGGCCTACGAGCAGTACTTC
j_call: TRBJ2-7
d_call: -
cdr3_length: 15
clone_size: -
v_call: TRBV27

cdr3_aa: CASSPGQVAPVVETQYF
cdr3_nt: TGTGCCAGCTCACCTGGACAGGTCGCCCCTGTTGTGGAGACCCAGTACTTC
j_call: TRBJ2-5
d_call: TRBD1
cdr3_length: 17
clone_size: -
v_call: TRBV18

cdr3_aa: CAWGARGLAGGPSYEQYF
cdr3_nt: TGTGCCTGGGGGGCCCGAGGGCTAGCGGGAGGGCCGTCCTACGAGCAGTACTTC
j_call: TRBJ2-7
d_call: TRBD2
cdr3_length: 18
clone_size: -
v_call: TRBV30

cdr3_aa: CASSYAGPTDTQYF
cdr3_nt: TGTGCCAGCAGTTACGCAGGCCCCACAGATACGCAGTATTTT
j_call: TRBJ2-3
d_call: -
cdr3_length: 14
clone_size: few
v_call: TRBV6-6

cdr3_aa: CASSDPLNEQFF
cdr3_nt: TGTGCCAGCAGCGACCCCCTCAATGAGCAGTTCTTC
j_call: TRBJ2-1
d_call: -
cdr3_length: 12
clone_size: -
v_call: TRBV7-9

cdr3_aa: CASSPPPGSGGGNEQFF
cdr3_nt: TGTGCCAGCAGTCCCCCCCCCGGTAGCGGGGGAGGGAATGAGCAGTTCTTC
j_call: TRBJ2-1
d_call: TRBD2
cdr3_length: 17
clone_size: -
v_call: TRBV4-2

cdr3_aa: CASSLYESYEQYF
cdr3_nt: TGTGCCAGCAGTTTATACGAATCCTACGAGCAGTACTTC
j_call: TRBJ2-7
d_call: -
cdr3_length: 13
clone_size: -
v_call: TRBV27

cdr3_aa: CSVVTDTGELFF
cdr3_nt: TGCAGCGTGGTGACAGACACCGGGGAGCTGTTTTTT
j_call: TRBJ2-2
d_call: -
cdr3_length: 12
clone_size: few
v_call: TRBV29-1

cdr3_aa: CASSWTDSGEQFF
cdr3_nt: TGTGCCAGCAGTTGGACAGATTCGGGAGAGCAGTTCTTC
j_call: TRBJ2-1
d_call: -
cdr3_length: 13
clone_size: once
v_call: TRBV6-5

cdr3_aa: CASSRQGAYNEQFF
cdr3_nt: TGTGCCAGCAGTCGACAGGGGGCCTACAATGAGCAGTTCTTC
j_call: TRBJ2-1
d_call: TRBD1
cdr3_length: 14
clone_size: once
v_call: TRBV27

cdr3_aa: CASSLGLNTGELFF
cdr3_nt: TGTGCCAGCAGCCTGGGACTGAACACCGGGGAGCTGTTTTTT
j_call: TRBJ2-2
d_call: -
cdr3_length: 14
clone_size: few
v_call: TRBV14

cdr3_aa: CASTLSGTVNEQFF
cdr3_nt: TGTGCCAGCACCCTATCCGGGACTGTGAATGAGCAGTTCTTC
j_call: TRBJ2-1
d_call: -
cdr3_length: 14
clone_size: -
v_call: TRBV27

cdr3_aa: CASSHLPNTGELFF
cdr3_nt: TGCGCCAGCAGCCACCTTCCGAACACCGGGGAGCTGTTTTTT
j_call: TRBJ2-2
d_call: -
cdr3_length: 14
clone_size: once
v_call: TRBV4-1

cdr3_aa: CASSLALGLLSPTQETQYF
cdr3_nt: TGTGCCAGCAGCTTAGCGCTGGGGCTTCTGAGCCCCACTCAAGAGACCCAGTACTTC
j_call: TRBJ2-5
d_call: -
cdr3_length: 19
clone_size: -
v_call: TRBV7-2

cdr3_aa: CAWAVRTLAYNEQFF
cdr3_nt: TGTGCCTGGGCAGTTCGGACATTGGCCTACAATGAGCAGTTCTTC
j_call: TRBJ2-1
d_call: -
cdr3_length: 15
clone_size: once
v_call: TRBV30

cdr3_aa: CSVEDGPTPHEQFF
cdr3_nt: TGCAGCGTTGAAGATGGTCCAACACCACATGAGCAGTTCTTC
j_call: TRBJ2-1
d_call: -
cdr3_length: 14
clone_size: -
v_call: TRBV29-1